This entry lists 30 T cell receptor beta chains sequenced from one sample in a study of tissue T cells after allogeneic stem cell transplantation. As for time point: mouse harvest day 14 after allogeneic transplant. The graft held 10^6 splenic CD5+ T cells and 10^7 T-cell-depleted bone marrow cells. Profiled with immunoSEQ multiplex PCR; TCRdb holds only in-frame clones, not every one. The sample contains thousands of clones, roughly 38% of which appear only once. Material: skin. These receptors all come from a female BALB/c mouse given C57BL/6 T cells with graft-versus-host disease after an allogeneic hematopoietic cell transplant.

In the case of this clone: These gene names are mouse names. The CDR3 end lies 1 residue beyond the end of the read and is filled in from the germline J gene. The chain carries TRBV26 and TRBJ2-2; no reliable D call. With 0 bases removed from V and 3 bases from J, the gap between germline ends came to 2 bases. Germline V lookup: CDR1 KGHPV, CDR2 FQNQEV (reference sequence). The CDR3 contains 13 residues. The DNA read from the CDR3 is TGTGCCAGCAGTCTGTCTTACACCGGGCAGCTCTAC. Translation gives CASSLSYTGQLY. The CDR3 as a whole reads CASSLSYTGQLYF.

Judged by abundance, this clone is medium-sized. The genes and germline here are from mouse. CDR3 bases read: TGTGCCAGCACCCGAGGGACAGTAAACACAGAAGTCTTC. Translation: CASTRGTVNTEVF. The entire CDR3 reads CASTRGTVNTEVFF. The J gene is TRBJ1-1, the V gene TRBV26; 7 positions match TRBD1. Read data end 1 residue before the CDR3 end; the end is taken from the germline J gene. Germline-derived CDR1 and CDR2 are KGHPV and FQNQEV (reference sequence). Losses at the gene ends were 7 bases for V and 1 base for J; bases not matched to a gene: 6. This CDR3 has 14 residues.

Remarks on this clone: The germline and genes are mouse ones. The read finishes 1 residue shy of the CDR3 end, and the germline J gene is used to complete it. The chain uses TRBV26 and TRBJ2-4, with D perhaps TRBD1 (7 bases). Trimming left V 0 bases short and J 11 bases short, with 9 bases between. The CDR3 runs to 12 residues. CDR1 and CDR2 from the germline V gene are KGHPV and FQNQEV (reference sequence). The CDR3 DNA, read in part, is TGTGCCAGCAGTCTGTCAGGGGGCGGCTTGTAC. Its translation: CASSLSGGGLY. The CDR3 in its entirety is CASSLSGGGLYF.

Concerning this clone: Mouse names are used for the genes. The read ends 1 residue shy of where the CDR3 ends; the end is completed using the germline J gene. The chain employs TRBV12-2 and TRBJ2-5; the match to TRBD2 covers 8 bases. Losses at the gene ends were 1 base for V and 0 bases for J; bases not matched to a gene: 5. The CDR3 has 16 amino acids. Germline V CDR1 and CDR2: SGHLS, HYDKME. CDR3 bases read: TGTGCCAGCTCTCTAGGTACTGGGGGAAACCAAGACACCCAGTAC. This sequence encodes CASSLGTGGNQDTQY. In full, the CDR3 reads CASSLGTGGNQDTQYF.

This clone was seen a handful of times. Germline and genes here are mouse. The sequenced fragment ends 1 residue before the CDR3 boundary, so the rest is inferred from the germline J gene. V and J are TRBV3 and TRBJ2-7; 13 bases agree with TRBD2. The CDR3 consists of 14 residues. Trimming took 5 bases from V and 3 from J; bases not matched to a gene: 1. In germline, CDR1 is SNHLY, CDR2 FYNGKV (reference sequence). CDR3: CASSRDWGGYEQYF. Partial CDR3 DNA: TGTGCCAGCAGCCGGGACTGGGGGGGCTATGAACAGTAC.

Concerning this clone: The listed genes are named as in mouse. The read terminates 1 residue before the CDR3 end, so the remaining end is supplied by the germline J gene. The chain links TRBV26 to TRBJ1-4; 8 positions match TRBD1. The CDR3 length is 14 residues. CDR1 is KGHPV and CDR2 is FQNQEV in the germline V gene (reference sequence). V shed 2 bases and J 4 bases; nucleotides not matched to a gene: 0. This CDR3 is CASSLGTGNERLFF. The sequenced part of the CDR3 DNA is TGTGCCAGCAGTCTGGGGACAGGCAACGAAAGATTATTT.

Of note for this clone: Mouse germline and gene names are used. Here the CDR3 reads CASSRDRSQNTLYF. The sequenced CDR3 bases are TGTGCCAGCAGCAGGGACAGGAGTCAAAACACCTTGTAC. The chain carries TRBV3 and TRBJ2-4; 8 bases line up with TRBD1. The DNA ends 1 residue before the CDR3 does, and the rest of the CDR3 is filled in from the germline J gene. This CDR3 is 14 amino acids long. The V and J ends lost 5 bases and 0 bases, in that order; junction bases with no gene match: 1. Germline V gene data show CDR1 as SNHLY and CDR2 as FYNGKV (reference sequence).

This clone was seen a handful of times. Mouse germline and gene names are used. The DNA ends 1 residue before the CDR3 does, and the rest of the CDR3 is filled in from the germline J gene. The chain couples TRBV26 to TRBJ2-7, with 9 bases fitting TRBD1. Germline V CDR1 and CDR2: KGHPV, FQNQEV (reference sequence). Trimming removed 6 bases from V and 7 bases from J; junction bases left unmatched: 4. This CDR3 comprises 12 residues. CDR3 DNA (partial): TGTGCCAGCAGACAGGGGGCGGGGGAACAGTAC. It encodes CASRQGAGEQY. In full, the CDR3 is CASRQGAGEQYF.

By proportion, this clone is medium-sized. The germline and genes are mouse ones. The read comes to an end 1 residue before the CDR3 does, leaving the germline J gene to fill in the end. The J gene is TRBJ2-7, the V gene TRBV26; 10 nucleotides align to TRBD2. Germline V lookup: CDR1 KGHPV, CDR2 FQNQEV (reference sequence). J lost 1 base, V lost 4 bases, and 1 base had no gene match. This CDR3 has 14 residues. The CDR3 sequence is CASSHWGGSYEQYF. The part of the CDR3 DNA that was read is TGTGCCAGCAGTCACTGGGGGGGTTCCTATGAACAGTAC.

Points on this clone: Gene names are the mouse ones. The DNA ends 1 residue before the CDR3 does, and the rest of the CDR3 is filled in from the germline J gene. V usage is TRBV26 and J usage is TRBJ2-5; 13 bases line up with TRBD2. There are 15 residues in the CDR3. Germline trimming cut 6 bases from V and 5 bases from J; bases unmatched to any gene: 5. Germline CDR1 KGHPV, CDR2 FQNQEV (reference sequence). CDR3 bases read: TGTGCCAGCAGCCCCGGACTGGGGGGGCGAGACACCCAGTAC. It is translated as CASSPGLGGRDTQY. In full, the CDR3 is CASSPGLGGRDTQYF.

Details on this clone: Gene names and germline refer to mouse. The sequenced fragment ends 1 residue before the CDR3 boundary, so the rest is inferred from the germline J gene. The rearrangement joins TRBV26 to TRBJ2-5; maybe TRBD1 (6 bases). Germline CDR1 is KGHPV and CDR2 is FQNQEV (reference sequence). V was clipped by 4 bases and J by 3 bases, with 8 bases between them. This CDR3 spans 13 amino acids. Partial CDR3 DNA: TGTGCCAGCAGTCCGGGACAACAAGACACCCAGTAC. Its protein is CASSPGQQDTQY. The full CDR3 protein is CASSPGQQDTQYF.

This clone was detected only a few times. Gene names and germline refer to mouse. The read ends 1 residue before the CDR3 terminus; that terminus is restored from the germline J gene. The genes are TRBV26 and TRBJ2-7; 10 nucleotides line up with TRBD2. Germline CDR1 is KGHPV and CDR2 is FQNQEV (reference sequence). The CDR3 has 14 residues. The trim removed 4 bases at V and 2 bases at J, leaving 2 bases unmatched. CDR3 DNA (partial): TGTGCCAGCAGTCCCGGACTGGGGGCCTATGAACAGTAC. Protein product: CASSPGLGAYEQY. The entire CDR3 is CASSPGLGAYEQYF.

As to this clone: Here the gene names and germline are mouse. The read terminates 1 residue ahead of where the CDR3 ends, so the germline J gene completes it. V is TRBV3 and J is TRBJ1-6; 9 nucleotides align to TRBD1. TRBJ1-6 carries the ORF label, with uncertain function. V lost 3 bases to trimming and J lost 7 bases; unmatched junction nucleotides: 1. This CDR3 region has 14 residues. Per germline, CDR1 SNHLY and CDR2 FYNGKV (reference sequence). CDR3 bases read: TGTGCCAGCAGCTTGGGACAGGGAAATTCGCCCCTCTAC. Translating it yields CASSLGQGNSPLY. The whole CDR3 is CASSLGQGNSPLYF.

This clone was seen only a few times. Germline and genes: mouse. The sequence runs out 1 residue before the end of the CDR3; the remainder is reconstructed from the germline J gene. The chain has TRBV2 and TRBJ2-5; tentative D call: TRBD1 (5 bases). Per the germline V gene, CDR1 is LGHNA and CDR2 is YSYQKL. The CDR3 runs to 14 residues. Trimming removed 4 bases at V and 0 bases at J, with 8 bases between. CDR3 region: CASSRDSNQDTQYF. Partial CDR3 DNA: TGTGCCAGCAGCCGCGACAGTAACCAAGACACCCAGTAC.

The count of this clone is one. The gene names given are mouse names. The sequenced fragment ends 1 residue before the CDR3 boundary, so the rest is inferred from the germline J gene. The chain joins TRBV19 to TRBJ1-6, with 10 bases identical to TRBD1. TRBJ1-6 qualifies as an ORF whose function is uncertain. Germline CDR1 reads FNHDT; CDR2 reads SITEND (reference sequence). The CDR3 totals 15 residues. V shed 3 bases, J shed 3 bases, and the junction held 0 bases outside the gene matches. The DNA read from the CDR3 is TGTGCCAGCAGTAGGACAGGGGGCTATAATTCGCCCCTCTAC. This gives the protein CASSRTGGYNSPLY. The complete CDR3 sequence is CASSRTGGYNSPLYF.

As regards this clone: These gene names are mouse names. The sequence runs out 1 residue before the end of the CDR3; the remainder is reconstructed from the germline J gene. This sequence joins TRBV26 and TRBJ2-5; no reliable D call. Trimming removed 3 bases from V and 0 bases from J, with 7 bases in between. The CDR3 is 14 residues long. Germline V gene sequence: CDR1 KGHPV, CDR2 FQNQEV (reference sequence). This CDR3 reads CASSLGPNQDTQYF. The CDR3 bases that were read are TGTGCCAGCAGTCTAGGACCTAACCAAGACACCCAGTAC.

This clone was seen only a few times. Gene names are mouse gene names. The read halts 1 residue ahead of the CDR3 end, with the missing end drawn from the germline J gene. The chain uses TRBV15 and TRBJ2-2, with D possibly TRBD1 on 5 matching bases. The germline V gene has CDR1 SGHND and CDR2 FRSKSL. V dropped 1 base and J dropped 2 bases, with 8 bases sitting between them. The CDR3 has 15 residues. The DNA read from the CDR3 is TGTGCCAGCAGTTTAGGTCAGGGCAACACCGGGCAGCTCTAC. The encoded protein is CASSLGQGNTGQLY. Given in full, the CDR3 is CASSLGQGNTGQLYF. The full variable domain, completed using reference TRBV15 and TRBJ2-2, is DAGVTQTPRHEVAEKGQTIILKCEPVSGHNDLFWYRQTKIQGLELLSYFRSKSLMEDGGAFKDRFKAEMLNSSFSTLKIQPTEPKDSAVYLCASSLGQGNTGQLYFGEGSKLTVL.

This clone has only a few counts. Mouse germline and gene names are used. Read coverage stops 1 residue before the CDR3 terminus; the germline J gene supplies the remainder. The J gene is TRBJ2-4, the V gene TRBV13-3, with D possibly matching TRBD1 (6 bases). CDR1 is NNHDY and CDR2 is SYVADS in the germline V gene. The CDR3 is 13 residues long. V lost 5 bases and J 3 bases, leaving 10 bases between the germline ends. The CDR3 loop is CASSRDTQNTLYF. The sequenced CDR3 bases are TGTGCCAGCAGCCGGGACACCCAAAACACCTTGTAC. The full variable domain, with the rest looked up from reference TRBV13-3 and TRBJ2-4, is EAAVTQSPRSKVAVTGGKVTLSCHQTNNHDYMYWYRQDTGHGLRLIHYSYVADSTEKGDIPDGYKASRPSQENFSLILELASLSQTAVYFCASSRDTQNTLYFGAGTRLSVL.

A note on this clone: All gene names here are mouse names. The read terminates 1 residue before the CDR3 end, so the remaining end is supplied by the germline J gene. This rearrangement joins TRBV12-2 to TRBJ2-7, with 9 positions matching TRBD2. CDR1 is SGHLS, CDR2 HYDKME, per germline. The CDR3 consists of 14 residues. The junction had 4 bases not matched to a gene; V was cut back by 4 bases and J by 1 base. Incomplete CDR3 DNA: TGTGCCAGCTCCCCAGACTGGGGGTCCTATGAACAGTAC. This sequence encodes CASSPDWGSYEQY. The whole CDR3 is CASSPDWGSYEQYF. The entire variable domain, with the rest obtained from reference TRBV12-2 and TRBJ2-7, is as follows: NSGVVQSPRYIIKGKGERSILKCIPISGHLSVAWYQQTQGQELKFFIQHYDKMERDKGNLPSRFSVQQFDDYHSEMNMSALELEDSAVYFCASSPDWGSYEQYFGPGTRLTVL.

This clone was counted between two and nine times. The germline and genes are mouse ones. The read ends 1 residue before the CDR3 terminus; that terminus is restored from the germline J gene. This chain links TRBV12-1 with TRBJ2-2; D may be TRBD1 (7 bases). CDR3 length: 15 amino acids. Trimming took off 1 base at V and 4 bases at J, with 12 bases between the two ends. CDR1 is SGHSN and CDR2 is HYEKVE in the germline V gene. CDR3 protein: CASSLKGARTGQLYF. CDR3 bases read: TGTGCCAGCTCTCTGAAGGGGGCGCGCACCGGGCAGCTCTAC.

Details on this clone: Mouse germline and gene names are used. The CDR3 goes on 1 residue after the read ends, and that part is filled in from the germline J gene. The rearrangement uses TRBV3 and TRBJ2-1; no clear D. V lost 1 base to trimming and J lost 0 bases, with 4 bases between them. This CDR3 has 14 residues. Germline assignment: CDR1 SNHLY and CDR2 FYNGKV (reference sequence). CDR3 region: CASSLERNYAEQFF. The covered CDR3 bases are TGTGCCAGCAGCTTAGAGCGTAACTATGCTGAGCAGTTC.

This clone came up once. Mouse gene names and germline throughout. The observed sequence ends 1 residue before the CDR3 terminus, with the missing tail filled in from the germline J gene. The V gene is TRBV13-2, the J gene TRBJ1-6; the D is unclear. TRBJ1-6 is an ORF, and what it does is uncertain. This CDR3 has 15 residues. Germline V gene sequence: CDR1 NNHNN, CDR2 SYGAGS (reference sequence). V was cut by 2 bases and J by 0 bases, with 6 bases left in between. The CDR3 is CASGDQNSYNSPLYF. CDR3 bases read: TGTGCCAGCGGTGACCAGAATTCCTATAATTCGCCCCTCTAC.

As regards this clone: The gene names given are mouse names. The read terminates 1 residue ahead of where the CDR3 ends, so the germline J gene completes it. The chain combines TRBV16 with TRBJ1-1; D is undetermined. The CDR3 sequence is 14 residues long. Trimming removed 0 bases from V and 0 bases from J, with 5 bases in between. From germline, CDR1 is SGHSA and CDR2 FRNQAP. This chain's CDR3 is CASSLDNTNTEVFF. Incomplete CDR3 DNA: TGTGCAAGCAGCTTAGACAACACAAACACAGAAGTCTTC.

A remark on this clone: These gene names are mouse names. The read stops 1 residue short of the end of the CDR3; the missing end is completed from the germline J gene. The chain links TRBV26 to TRBJ2-4; no definite D call. The V gene's germline CDR1 is KGHPV and CDR2 FQNQEV (reference sequence). This CDR3 comprises 13 residues. V was shortened by 2 bases and J by 1 base, with 4 bases between the two germline ends. The sequenced part of the CDR3 DNA is TGTGCCAGCAGTCTGACAGGTCAAAACACCTTGTAC. Its translation is CASSLTGQNTLY. In full, the CDR3 is CASSLTGQNTLYF.

Of note for this clone: Germline and genes here are mouse. Coverage ceases 1 residue before the CDR3 finishes, and the germline J gene fills in the end. The chain links TRBV3 to TRBJ1-2; D is undetermined. The V end was cut by 1 base, the J end by 1 base, with 4 bases between. Per germline, CDR1 SNHLY and CDR2 FYNGKV (reference sequence). CDR3 length: 13 residues. CDR3 DNA, as far as it was read: TGTGCCAGCAGCTTAGTGATAAACTCCGACTACACC. This gives the protein CASSLVINSDYT. The whole CDR3 protein reads CASSLVINSDYTF. Supplemented by reference TRBV3 and TRBJ1-2, the full variable domain reads GPKVLQIPSHQIIDMGQMVTLNCDPVSNHLYFYWYKQILGQQMEFLVNFYNGKVMEKSKLFKDQFSVERPDGSYFTLKIQPTALEDSAVYFCASSLVINSDYTFGSGTRLLVI.

This clone was seen only a few times. The genes and germline here are from mouse. The sequenced part of the CDR3 DNA is TGTGCCAGCAGTCGAGACAGTTCCTATAATTCGCCCCTCTAC. Amino acid sequence: CASSRDSSYNSPLY. The entire CDR3 protein reads CASSRDSSYNSPLYF. The rearrangement uses TRBV26 and TRBJ1-6, with TRBD1 as a possible D gene (5 bases). The read comes to an end 1 residue before the CDR3 does, leaving the germline J gene to fill in the end. TRBJ1-6 carries the ORF label, with uncertain function. Germline CDR1 reads KGHPV; CDR2 reads FQNQEV (reference sequence). This CDR3 spans 15 amino acids. V gave up 4 bases and J gave up 0 bases, with 7 bases separating them.

This clone was observed a few times. Mouse gene names apply. The read terminates 1 residue before the CDR3 end, so the remaining end is supplied by the germline J gene. Distinct nucleotide sequences in the sample also encode this CDR3. The chain uses TRBV26 and TRBJ1-2; D is ambiguous. Between the trimmed V and J ends, which lost 2 bases and 1 base, there was a span of 5 bases. This CDR3 is 13 amino acids long. Germline CDR1 KGHPV, CDR2 FQNQEV (reference sequence). CDR3 residues: CASSLKGNSDYTF. The covered CDR3 bases are TGTGCCAGCAGTCTGAAGGGAAACTCCGACTACACC.

As to this clone: Mouse germline and gene names are used. The CDR3 goes on 1 residue after the read ends, and that part is filled in from the germline J gene. The chain recombines TRBV26 with TRBJ2-4; 10 bases are a match to TRBD2. CDR1 and CDR2 from the germline V gene are KGHPV and FQNQEV (reference sequence). J lost 5 bases, V lost 6 bases, and 5 bases had no gene match. The CDR3 loop spans 14 amino acids. The CDR3 bases that were read are TGTGCCAGCAGGTACCGGGACTGGGGAAACACCTTGTAC. Translation gives CASRYRDWGNTLY. The CDR3 reads in full as CASRYRDWGNTLYF. The full variable domain, its missing parts supplied by reference TRBV26 and TRBJ2-4, is NSKVIQTPRYLVKGQGQKAKMRCIPEKGHPVVFWYQQNKNNEFKFLINFQNQEVLQQIDMTEKRFSAECPSNSPCSLEIQSSEAGDSALYLCASRYRDWGNTLYFGAGTRLSVL.

This clone has more than one count but fewer than ten. Gene names are the mouse ones. The CDR3 end lies 1 residue beyond the end of the read and is filled in from the germline J gene. J is TRBJ2-5 and V is TRBV26; the match to TRBD1 covers 7 bases. CDR3 length equals 15 residues. V dropped 6 bases and J dropped 6; count of bases not matched to a gene: 12. In germline, CDR1 is KGHPV, CDR2 FQNQEV (reference sequence). The CDR3: CASSPARQGRDTQYF. Incomplete CDR3 DNA: TGTGCCAGCAGCCCCGCCAGACAGGGAAGGGACACCCAGTAC.

By frequency in the sample, this clone is medium-sized (0.01 to 0.1%). Genes and germline are mouse. The read gets to within 1 residue of the CDR3 end, and the germline J gene fills in the rest. This sequence joins TRBV3 and TRBJ1-5; a possible D gene is TRBD1 (5 bases). There are 14 residues in the CDR3. Germline assignment: CDR1 SNHLY and CDR2 FYNGKV (reference sequence). The V gene lost 5 bases and the J gene lost 0 bases, with 8 bases spanning the gap. This chain's CDR3 is CASSRQNNNQAPLF. The sequenced part of the CDR3 DNA is TGTGCCAGCAGCCGACAGAATAACAACCAGGCTCCGCTT.